The 18 T cell receptor beta chains below were found in one sample sequenced in a study of T-cell reconstitution after alpha-beta-depleted transplantation in children (dated by TCRdb to about 2016). The sample's treatment or condition label is to be understood as: allogeneic hematopoietic cell transplantation with graft depleted of TCRalphabeta T cells and CD19 B cells. Receptors were amplified or captured by PCR. Sequencing used an Illumina HiSeq 2500. TCR libraries were prepared with molecular barcoding, using unique molecular identifiers to normalize TCRbeta repertoire quantification. Using fastp at Q25 and MiXCR, TCRdb reprocessed the public reads and kept productive beta chains. Every CDR3 protein is listed once, alongside the most common genes and DNA of its rows. The table for this sample lists tens of thousands of distinct CDR3 sequences; 15% to 20% of them were counted only once. The ten largest clones take up about half of the sample.

Sequences were derived from PBMCs, mostly from graft donor cells, sampled 360 days after TCRalphabeta/CD19-depleted stem cell transplant. These receptors were taken from a male patient between 2 and 15 years old who had a stem cell transplant for acute lymphoblastic leukemia, so the T cells may come from the graft donor.

The table lists this clonotype with a few counts. The rearrangement uses TRBV5-1 and TRBJ2-1, with D perhaps matching TRBD2 (5 bases). The CDR3 is 16 amino acids. V was cut by 3 bases and J by 8 bases, with 21 bases left in between. Germline CDR1 SGHRS, CDR2 YFSETQ. DNA of the CDR3: TGCGCCAGCAGCTGGAATAGAGGACGGAGGTCGGATGAGCAGTTCTTC. The encoded protein is CASSWNRGRRSDEQFF.

The chain links TRBV25-1 to TRBJ1-2; D perhaps matches TRBD1 (6 bases). CDR3 length equals 13 residues. V was cut by 6 bases and J by 3 bases, with 11 bases left in between. The germline V gene encodes CDR1 MGHDK and CDR2 SYGVNS. The CDR3 region is CASRTGTHYGYTF. The CDR3 DNA reads TGTGCCAGCAGGACCGGGACACACTATGGCTACACCTTC.

This clonotype came up a few times. The chain has TRBV25-1 and TRBJ2-3; a possible D gene is TRBD1 (6 bases). Germline V lookup: CDR1 MGHDK, CDR2 SYGVNS. The V gene lost 6 bases and the J gene lost 0 bases, with 13 bases spanning the gap. The CDR3 runs to 15 residues. The CDR3 spells CASSFAGVSTDTQYF. Written as DNA, the CDR3 is TGTGCCAGCAGCTTTGCAGGGGTGAGCACAGATACGCAGTATTTT.

This clonotype appeared a few times. The gene calls are TRBV7-2 and TRBJ2-1, with 12 bases matching TRBD2. The CDR3 is 22 residues long. From germline, CDR1 is SGHTA and CDR2 FQGNSA. V gave up 6 bases and J gave up 1 base; unmatched junction bases: 22. The CDR3 DNA reads TGTGCCAGCAGGATGACGGTCGGTATGACTAGCGGGAGTCTAAATTCCTACAATGAGCAGTTCTTC. Its protein product is CASRMTVGMTSGSLNSYNEQFF.

The chain couples TRBV14 to TRBJ2-2, with D unclear. Trimming took 1 base from V and 4 from J, leaving 10 bases between them. The CDR3 has 15 residues. Germline CDR1 SGHDN, CDR2 FVKESK. The CDR3 DNA is TGTGCCAGCAGCCAAGTCCGGGTGGGCACCGGGGAGCTGTTTTTT. This translates into CASSQVRVGTGELFF.

V usage is TRBV29-1 and J usage is TRBJ2-5; D not certain. The V end was cut by 5 bases, the J end by 5 bases, with 12 bases between. CDR1 and CDR2 from the germline V gene are SQVTM and ANQGSEA. The CDR3 is made up of 12 amino acids. The CDR3 DNA reads TGCAGCGTTTCGGGCCCCCGGGAGACCCAGTACTTC. Protein: CSVSGPRETQYF. The whole variable domain, filled in from reference TRBV29-1 and TRBJ2-5, reads SAVISQKPSRDICQRGTSLTIQCQVDSQVTMMFWYRQQPGQSLTLIATANQGSEATYESGFVIDKFPISRPNLTFSTLTVSNMSPEDSSIYLCSVSGPRETQYFGPGTRLLVL.

The chain employs TRBV6-6 and TRBJ1-2; D is undetermined. V was clipped by 4 bases and J by 2 bases, with 8 bases between them. The CDR3 spans 13 residues. Germline CDR1 MNHNY, CDR2 SVGAGI (reference sequence). The DNA of the CDR3 is TGTGCCAGCAGTTTCGGTTGGAACTATGGCTACACCTTC. Translating gives CASSFGWNYGYTF.

Only a few counts were recorded for this clonotype. The gene calls are TRBV12-3 or TRBV12-4 and TRBJ2-1, with TRBD1 identical over 9 bases. The V and J ends lost 7 bases and 5 bases, in that order; junction bases with no gene match: 6. The CDR3 runs to 14 residues. The CDR3 loop reads CASKKTGGDNEQFF. The CDR3 DNA reads TGTGCCAGCAAAAAGACAGGGGGTGACAATGAGCAGTTCTTC.

Turning to this clonotype: This could be a read error, since a much larger clone is one nucleotide away. The V and J genes are TRBV11-3 and TRBJ2-3, with 10 positions matching TRBD1. Germline trimming cut 1 base from V and 4 bases from J; bases unmatched to any gene: 8. CDR3 length: 17 residues. CDR1 SGHNT and CDR2 YENEEA come from the germline V gene. CDR3 sequence (DNA): TGTGCCAGCAGCTTAGGGTCGACAGGGGGCGGCGCAGATACGCAGTATTTT. It encodes CASSLGSTGGGADTQYF.

V gene TRBV3-1 combines with J gene TRBJ2-7, with unresolved D. Deletions cut 3 bases from V and 5 bases from J, with 14 bases between. CDR3 length equals 14 residues. Germline loops: CDR1 LGHDT, CDR2 YNNKEL (reference sequence). DNA for the CDR3: TGTGCCAGCAGCCAGGTTCTCTCCATTAACGAGCAGTACTTC. Its translation: CASSQVLSINEQYF.

This clonotype was observed a few times. V gene TRBV5-1 combines with J gene TRBJ2-2; D unclear. The CDR3 contains 14 residues. CDR1 is SGHRS and CDR2 is YFSETQ in the germline V gene. V was shortened by 0 bases and J by 5 bases, with 8 bases between the two germline ends. The CDR3 DNA reads as TGCGCCAGCAGCTTGGTCGGTAAAACCGGGGAGCTGTTTTTT. Its protein product is CASSLVGKTGELFF.

This rearrangement joins TRBV5-4 to TRBJ2-4, with 16 positions matching TRBD2. Losses at the gene ends were 0 bases for V and 3 bases for J; bases not matched to a gene: 18. The germline V gene has CDR1 SGHNT and CDR2 YYREEE (reference sequence). The CDR3 spans 23 residues. The CDR3 DNA reads TGTGCCAGCAGCTTGGGTCCAGGACAGCCGGGACTAGCGGGAGGGCCTGTCAAAAACATTCAGTACTTC. This translates into CASSLGPGQPGLAGGPVKNIQYF.

This clonotype was counted between two and nine times. The rearrangement uses TRBV5-1 and TRBJ2-1; D might be TRBD2 (7 bases). Trimming removed 0 bases from V and 5 bases from J, with 12 bases in between. The CDR3 extends over 15 amino acids. Germline assignment: CDR1 SGHRS and CDR2 YFSETQ. The CDR3 protein is CASSLGLAGDNEQFF. The DNA of the CDR3 is TGCGCCAGCAGCTTGGGACTAGCAGGGGACAATGAGCAGTTCTTC.

This clonotype has just a few counts. The chain carries TRBV5-1 and TRBJ2-2, with 12 bases that match TRBD2. Trimming cost V 2 bases and J 5 bases; bases outside gene matches: 1. CDR1 and CDR2 (germline): SGHRS, YFSETQ. The CDR3 covers 15 residues. CDR3 in DNA: TGCGCCAGCAGCTTCGGGACTAGCGGGACCGGGGAGCTGTTTTTT. Protein sequence: CASSFGTSGTGELFF.

The V gene is TRBV30, the J gene TRBJ2-2; D remains unclear. CDR1 GTSNPN and CDR2 SVGIG come from the germline V gene (reference sequence). The V gene lost 1 base and the J gene lost 6 bases, with 6 bases spanning the gap. This CDR3 has 12 residues. Here the CDR3 DNA reads TGTGCCTGGAGTGGTGACCCCGGGGAGCTGTTTTTT. Residues: CAWSGDPGELFF.

The V call is TRBV2, the J call TRBJ2-7, with 9 bases matching TRBD2. Germline V gives CDR1 SNHLY, CDR2 FYNNEI. This CDR3 has 14 amino acids. V lost 6 bases, J lost 2 bases, and 5 bases stayed unmatched. In DNA form, the CDR3 reads TGTGCCAGCAGGGCGGGAGGGCCGGCCTACGAGCAGTACTTC. It codes for CASRAGGPAYEQYF.

The chain is built from TRBV6-2 or TRBV6-3 and TRBJ2-7, with D possibly matching TRBD2 (6 bases). V was pared by 6 bases and J by 7 bases, with 16 bases between. The length of the CDR3 is 13 residues. Germline loops: CDR1 MNHEY, CDR2 SVGEGT. The CDR3 DNA sequence: TGTGCCAGCAGCCCCACTAGGGCGGGGGAGCAGTACTTC. This encodes CASSPTRAGEQYF.

The rearrangement uses TRBV12-3 or TRBV12-4 and TRBJ2-5; 12 bases agree with TRBD2. V lost 3 bases to trimming and J lost 5 bases; unmatched junction nucleotides: 10. The CDR3 has 17 amino acids. In DNA, the CDR3 is TGTGCCAGCAGTTTTACGGCCCTAGCGGGAGGGCCGGAGACCCAGTACTTC. It yields the protein CASSFTALAGGPETQYF.